A single sample gave rise to the 8 T cell receptor beta chains below, sequenced in a study of blood T cell repertoires in COVID-19 (TCRdb year 2020). The receptor library was made with the immunoSEQ multiplex PCR assay. Imported from immuneACCESS, the table was reduced by TCRdb to in-frame sequences with V and J called. These copies leave out some clones; in studies compared against another copy, an unresolved V gene accounts for under half, and the cause of the remainder is not known. The sample profile shows about 140,000 clones; 78% of them were found once. The ten largest account for about 1.8% of the sample. The sequenced sample consisted of peripheral blood. The receptors were sampled from a woman aged 55-69 years with acute or convalescent COVID-19.

The rearrangement joins TRBV5-1 to TRBJ2-7; 7 bases align to TRBD1. Trimming cost V 5 bases and J 2 bases; bases outside gene matches: 7. This CDR3 is 14 amino acids long. Germline loops: CDR1 SGHRS, CDR2 YFSETQ. In DNA form, the CDR3 reads TGCGCCAGCAGTCGGGCAGGGGGTACCTACGAGCAGTACTTC. Amino acid sequence: CASSRAGGTYEQYF.

The genes are TRBV5-1 and TRBJ2-1; 10 nucleotides line up with TRBD2. V lost 4 bases to trimming and J lost 5 bases; unmatched junction nucleotides: 9. From germline, CDR1 is SGHRS and CDR2 YFSETQ. The CDR3 is 16 residues long. The CDR3 loop is CASSPPLAGVNNEQFF. The CDR3 nucleotides read TGCGCCAGCAGCCCCCCCCTAGCGGGAGTAAACAATGAGCAGTTCTTC. Filled out from reference TRBV5-1 and TRBJ2-1, the complete variable domain reads KAGVTQTPRYLIKTRGQQVTLSCSPISGHRSVSWYQQTPGQGLQFLFEYFSETQRNKGNFPGRFSGRQFSNSRSEMNVSTLELGDSALYLCASSPPLAGVNNEQFFGPGTRLTVL.

The genes are TRBV7-8 and TRBJ1-5, with D possibly being TRBD1 (6 bases). The CDR3 is 14 amino acids. V was cut by 4 bases and J by 3 bases, with 10 bases left in between. Germline V lookup: CDR1 SGHVS, CDR2 FQNEAQ. CDR3 residues: CASSSPGVNQPQHF. The CDR3 DNA follows: TGTGCCAGCAGCTCCCCAGGGGTCAATCAGCCCCAGCATTTT.

The V call is TRBV7-9, the J call TRBJ2-3, with D tentatively TRBD2 (5 bases). V was trimmed by 6 bases and J by 6 bases, leaving 16 bases between them. This CDR3 region has 14 residues. The germline V gene has CDR1 SEHNR and CDR2 FQNEAQ (reference sequence). The CDR3 is CASRGAWPSDTQYF. In DNA, the CDR3 is TGTGCCAGCAGGGGAGCGTGGCCCTCGGATACGCAGTATTTT.

The table lists this clone with a count of one. This chain uses TRBV7-2 with TRBJ2-1; 11 bases are a match to TRBD2. V lost 5 bases and J lost 7; bases outside the gene matches: 13. Germline V gives CDR1 SGHTA, CDR2 FQGNSA. The CDR3 length is 17 residues. The CDR3 loop is CASSPRVAGGPGNEQFF. In DNA, the CDR3 is TGTGCCAGCAGCCCTCGGGTAGCGGGAGGGCCGGGAAATGAGCAGTTCTTC.

This CDR3 reads CASLQGAGTEAFF. The CDR3 DNA is TGTGCCAGCCTACAGGGGGCAGGAACTGAAGCTTTCTTT. The V gene is TRBV11-2, the J gene TRBJ1-1; 9 bases are shared with TRBD1. With V trimmed by 8 bases and J by 5 bases, 6 bases remained unmatched. This CDR3 is 13 amino acids long. Germline V gene lookup returns CDR1 SGHAT and CDR2 FQNNGV. Full variable domain (missing parts from reference TRBV11-2 and TRBJ1-1): EAGVAQSPRYKIIEKRQSVAFWCNPISGHATLYWYQQILGQGPKLLIQFQNNGVVDDSQLPKDRFSAERLKGVDSTLKIQPAKLEDSAVYLCASLQGAGTEAFFGQGTRLTVV.

The chain employs TRBV27 and TRBJ1-1; 8 bases map to TRBD1. J gave up 6 bases and V 4 bases, and 7 bases lay outside the gene matches. Per germline, CDR1 MNHEY and CDR2 SMNVEV (reference sequence). This CDR3 contains 14 residues. The CDR3 coding sequence is TGTGCCAGCAGTTCTTACGACAGGGGCGCTGAAGCTTTCTTT. Its protein product is CASSSYDRGAEAFF.

This chain uses TRBV27 with TRBJ2-3; D is unclear. Germline CDR1 is MNHEY and CDR2 is SMNVEV (reference sequence). This CDR3 spans 13 amino acids. V was clipped by 2 bases and J by 6 bases, with 9 bases between them. The CDR3, as DNA: TGTGCCAGCAGTTTAGATTTTCGGGATACGCAGTATTTT. Translated: CASSLDFRDTQYF.